This T cell receptor (beta chain) was observed in a study of T cells in Graves' hyperthyroidism and ophthalmopathy. PBMCs were collected from an approximately 9.2 ml volume of fresh peripheral blood. There are 15 residues in the CDR3. The V and J ends lost 7 bases and 7 bases respectively, with 22 bases between them. Germline V gene data show CDR1 as MNHNY and CDR2 as SVGAGI (reference sequence). This clonotype was counted at least ten times. Its specificity is not known. Study-wide results and limits: Stable hyperthyroidism was separated from ophthalmopathy by a model based on 13 V-J features. In validation, the model predicted ophthalmopathy. These predictions came a median around 5.9 months before onset.

Authors of the study amplified TCR beta CDR3 regions from RNA transcripts. HTBI primers were used for first-round RT-PCR of the TCR CDR3. One entry per CDR3 protein results from TCRdb running MiXCR on the multiplex PCR reads. The sample shows 95,000 to 110,000 distinct CDR3 sequences, about 45% of them seen only once. The sequence came from a man aged 40-50 years with Graves' hyperthyroidism. Specimen: blood. The rearrangement links TRBV6-6 to TRBJ1-2; possible D gene TRBD1, 5 bases. The CDR3 here is CASNGGRPIEGGYTF. The DNA for the CDR3 is TGTGCCAGCAACGGGGGACGGCCCATAGAGGGTGGCTACACCTTC.